These T cell receptor beta chains were read from a single sample in a study of post-analysis software for immune sequencing data. MiXCR, applied by TCRdb to the PCR reads, yields one record per CDR3 protein. Among about 560,000 distinct CDR3 sequences, 44% were seen once, and the ten largest hold approximately 1.7%. Source material: blood. Receptors originate from a girl between 10 and 17 years old with multiple sclerosis. CDR3s leave out the opening cysteine and the closing phenylalanine or tryptophan.

v_call	j_call	cdr3_aa
TRBV10-2	TRBJ1-1	ASTRAAFPEAF
TRBV12-3/TRBV12-4	TRBJ1-5	ASSLNRDSNQPQH
TRBV29-1	TRBJ1-2	SVPDRGSPNYGYT
TRBV2	TRBJ2-3	ASNKESGADTQY
TRBV5-1	TRBJ2-3	ASSLGSGDTQY
TRBV11-2	TRBJ2-1	ASSPNAGGGNEQF
TRBV7-2	TRBJ1-2	ASSPPGQGVYGYT
TRBV3-1	TRBJ2-1	ASSQDPLDFRAGQF
TRBV6-5	TRBJ2-3	ASSSGTATDTQY
TRBV12-3/TRBV12-4	TRBJ2-7	ASSLGGTSSYEQY
TRBV28	TRBJ1-5	ASSLLSEANQPQH
TRBV6-5	TRBJ1-1	ASRPLQPRNTEAF
TRBV6-5	TRBJ2-7	ASTAGPAYEQY
TRBV20-1	TRBJ2-7	SAIMRGPYEQY
TRBV7-8	TRBJ2-7	ASSLGRTDYEQY
TRBV12-3/TRBV12-4	TRBJ1-1	ASSLEQVNTEAF
TRBV12-3/TRBV12-4	TRBJ1-2	ASLRDRAHGYT
TRBV20-1	TRBJ2-1	SARDTSHEQF
TRBV12-3/TRBV12-4	TRBJ2-7	ASSTDYYEQY
TRBV7-9	TRBJ2-7	ASSLAREASYEQY
TRBV5-1	TRBJ2-7	ASSQDRGSPYEQY
TRBV7-9	TRBJ1-1	ASSFFHGGPEAF
TRBV6-1	TRBJ2-1	ASGRAAGEFPSRSYNEQF
TRBV7-9	TRBJ2-5	ASSVSAGGRADLQETQY
TRBV3-1	.	ASSQDRVGTYEQY
TRBV7-6	TRBJ2-1	ACSLGSSGASYNEQF
TRBV20-1	TRBJ2-7	SARPTTGDYEQY
TRBV6-5	TRBJ2-7	ASSYSPGQGGTQY
TRBV29-1	TRBJ1-2	SVEDPGQGAQSYGYT
TRBV4-1	TRBJ2-3	ASTVYRGSEDTQY
TRBV2	TRBJ2-1	ASSAYRRVYNEQF
TRBV7-8	TRBJ1-4	ASSSRTGTYEKLF
TRBV28	TRBJ2-7	ASRTTTREPYEQY
TRBV3-1	TRBJ1-2	ASSQDSHGYT
TRBV6-5	TRBJ1-2	ASSYDRQGYT
TRBV20-1	TRBJ1-4	SAYGTGIEKLF